This TCR beta chain is from a study of OX40 agonist ivuxolimab in advanced cancers. In the study overall: Hepatocellular carcinoma, melanoma, renal cell or head and neck cancer occurred in dose-escalation patients. Study-wide findings and caveats: At 0.1 to 3.0 mg/kg, clonal expansion of CD4+ and CD8+ blood T cells had occurred by week 6.

Profiled with immunoSEQ multiplex PCR; TCRdb holds only in-frame clones, not every one. The profile shows around 64,000 clones, roughly 87% of them singletons. About this clone itself: As yet, its antigen is unknown.

Excluded were patients having autoimmune disease history or systemic immunosuppression. Germline V gene sequence: CDR1 SEHNR, CDR2 FQNEAQ (reference sequence). The CDR3 contains 15 residues. With 2 bases clipped from V and 3 bases from J, the junction kept 5 bases outside the gene matches. This clonotype was sampled from an adult with an advanced solid tumor such as melanoma, head and neck, liver or kidney cancer. This rearrangement joins TRBV7-9 to TRBJ1-2; 8 nucleotides agree with TRBD1. The sample here was CD4+ or CD8+ T cells sorted from blood, taken in a trial of the OX40 agonist ivuxolimab. CDR3 residues: CASSLLETGDYGYTF. CDR3 coding DNA: TGTGCCAGCAGCTTACTCGAGACAGGGGACTATGGCTACACCTTC.